This T cell receptor (beta chain) derives from a study of response to subunit inactivated influenza vaccine. General observations from the study: Each seasonal flu vaccination may recruit only limited new T cells, authors suggested.

TCRdb recomputed calls from the RT-PCR reads with MiXCR, one row per CDR3 protein. This sample has 450,000 to 500,000 distinct CDR3 sequences, with 9.5% to 13% found just once. This clonotype was observed at least ten times. Its antigen is as yet unknown. This clonotype was sampled from a man over 45 who received an inactivated influenza vaccine. Sequencing used PBMCs from blood, obtained more than 35 days after vaccination.

Here the CDR3 reads CSARDPGNAYEQYF. The CDR3 region has the DNA TGCAGTGCTAGAGATCCGGGGAATGCTTACGAGCAGTACTTC. The chain is built from TRBV20-1 and TRBJ2-7, with D possibly being TRBD2 (5 bases). Germline CDR1 and CDR2: DFQATT and SNEGSKA (reference sequence). The V end lost 0 bases, the J end lost 4 bases, and 13 bases lay between the germline ends. The CDR3 has 14 amino acids.